In this sample, the clone carrying this T cell receptor (beta chain) turned up many times. Its matching antigen is unknown. These data belong to a study of T cells in Graves' hyperthyroidism and ophthalmopathy. Study-wide results and caveats: Peripheral blood also featured most of the thyroid clonotypes expanded above 0.001.

From RNA transcripts, TCR beta CDR3 regions were amplified. First-round RT-PCR with HTBI primers amplified the TCR CDR3 region. In TCRdb, the multiplex PCR reads were re-called with MiXCR into one record per CDR3 protein. The sample has approximately 590,000 distinct CDR3 sequences; 46% are singletons. Graves' hyperthyroidism without ophthalmopathy progression within 18 months was termed stable. Patients with uncontrolled infections, other autoimmune diseases, pregnancy or lactation were excluded. Germline-derived CDR1 and CDR2 are SNHLY and FYNNEI. V lost 5 bases, J lost 2 bases, and 9 bases lay in between. This CDR3 is built from 13 residues.

This TCR came from a woman under 30 with Graves' hyperthyroidism. The chain joins TRBV2 to TRBJ1-2, with a weak D call TRBD1 (5 bases). The sample comprised peripheral blood or thyroid tissue (not recorded which). CDR3 DNA sequence: TGTGCCAGCAGTATGGGGCGGAACTATGGCTACACCTTC. Translation: CASSMGRNYGYTF.